The rows below give T cell receptor beta chains drawn from one sample of a study of CXCR3-negative and CXCR3-positive naive CD8 T cells. From the 5' RACE reads, TCRdb lists one entry per CDR3 protein and no DNA. The sample totals 75,000 to 100,000 distinct CDR3 sequences. Sequencing was done on a sample of naive CXCR3+ CD8+ T cells from blood. These receptors originate from a human donor in good health. Some clones in this sample may be carry-over from other donors' samples. CDR3s include the opening cysteine and the closing phenylalanine or tryptophan.

V	J	CDR3
TRBV6-2/TRBV6-3	TRBJ2-1	CASNTEILHNEQFF
TRBV28	TRBJ2-1	CASEPGLAPDEQFF
TRBV5-1	TRBJ2-1	CASSSPGDEQFF
TRBV7-2	TRBJ2-6	CASSLRAERGPLGANVLTF
TRBV28	TRBJ2-3	CASSPGGPDTQYF
TRBV12-3/TRBV12-4	TRBJ1-5	CASSSSEAFQPQHF
TRBV28	TRBJ1-4	CASSLRTGGYNEKLFF
TRBV29-1	TRBJ1-1	CSVAGGTYTEAFF
TRBV4-1	TRBJ1-1	CASSPRRDPGTEAFF
TRBV10-2	TRBJ2-5	CASSESLIAGVQETQYF
TRBV27	TRBJ1-2	CASSLSSGTGHGYTF
TRBV7-2	TRBJ2-1	CASSLGSGETSYNEQFF
TRBV7-3	TRBJ2-3	CASSLIGASDSTDTQYF
TRBV4-1	TRBJ2-5	CASSQSPGRTGEETQYF
TRBV12-3/TRBV12-4	TRBJ1-1	CASTLDPNTEAFF
TRBV6-1	TRBJ2-3	CASSEQGLATDTQYF
TRBV12-3/TRBV12-4	TRBJ1-2	CASSLSETGYGYTF
TRBV6-1	TRBJ2-1	CASRETGANEQFF
TRBV7-9	TRBJ2-7	CASSPFGSSYEQYF
TRBV7-6	TRBJ2-7	CASSSGAGISYEQYF
TRBV6-6	TRBJ1-5	CASSRQEDQPQHF
TRBV12-3/TRBV12-4	TRBJ1-1	CASSSWPGSRENTEAFF
TRBV5-1	TRBJ2-1	CASSFRESYNEQFF
TRBV20-1	TRBJ2-1	CSARDGQSFSYNEQFF
TRBV4-1	TRBJ2-3	CASSQEGLIAGGSDTQYF
TRBV23-1	TRBJ2-2	CASTYSGGELFF
TRBV18	TRBJ1-1	CASSPEGGNTEAFF
TRBV28	TRBJ2-3	CASSLWGERTDTQYF
TRBV25-1	TRBJ2-7	CASSDNPYEQYF
TRBV7-3	TRBJ2-1	CASSLNIGNEQFF
TRBV12-3/TRBV12-4	TRBJ1-2	CASSLGEEGGYTF
TRBV15	TRBJ2-2	CATSRAMGFTGELFF
TRBV20-1	TRBJ2-1	CSAGTGHLIYNEQFF
TRBV15	TRBJ1-1	CATSNRGSNTEAFF
TRBV7-8	TRBJ1-5	CASSSVLEPQHF
TRBV29-1	TRBJ1-2	CSVYGTGDYGYTF
TRBV7-3	TRBJ2-3	CASSFGGSTDTQYF
TRBV20-1	TRBJ2-1	CSVAYPSSYNEQFF
TRBV7-9	TRBJ2-7	CASSSTGGAGRDEQYF
TRBV7-9	TRBJ2-2	CASRGQYTGELFF
TRBV5-1	TRBJ2-2	CASSLQGRYTGELFF
TRBV11-1	TRBJ2-1	CASSLEASETYNEQFF
TRBV28	TRBJ2-3	CASSKGPTRTDTQYF
TRBV12-3/TRBV12-4	TRBJ2-7	CASSTDASYEQYF
TRBV27	TRBJ2-7	CASSLDPQGASDEQYF
TRBV7-8	TRBJ1-4	CASSLAGRGDEKLFF
TRBV20-1	TRBJ2-1	CSALLFGTSGDYNEQFF
TRBV12-3/TRBV12-4	TRBJ2-7	CASSLTGGEPYF
TRBV27	TRBJ1-4	CASSSGGLAGEKLFF
TRBV7-6	TRBJ2-7	CASSLESARVNEQYF
TRBV5-5	TRBJ2-1	CASSVGTDLGEQFF
TRBV5-6	TRBJ2-1	CASSLGVYNEQFF
TRBV28	TRBJ2-7	CASTSEDRDSYEQYF
TRBV15	TRBJ1-1	CATSRVGQGYLNTEAFF
TRBV7-7	TRBJ2-1	CASSLSYGEQFF
TRBV12-3/TRBV12-4	TRBJ1-6	CASSFFGGSGFVPLHF
TRBV29-1	TRBJ2-7	CSVEGQGADISYEQYF